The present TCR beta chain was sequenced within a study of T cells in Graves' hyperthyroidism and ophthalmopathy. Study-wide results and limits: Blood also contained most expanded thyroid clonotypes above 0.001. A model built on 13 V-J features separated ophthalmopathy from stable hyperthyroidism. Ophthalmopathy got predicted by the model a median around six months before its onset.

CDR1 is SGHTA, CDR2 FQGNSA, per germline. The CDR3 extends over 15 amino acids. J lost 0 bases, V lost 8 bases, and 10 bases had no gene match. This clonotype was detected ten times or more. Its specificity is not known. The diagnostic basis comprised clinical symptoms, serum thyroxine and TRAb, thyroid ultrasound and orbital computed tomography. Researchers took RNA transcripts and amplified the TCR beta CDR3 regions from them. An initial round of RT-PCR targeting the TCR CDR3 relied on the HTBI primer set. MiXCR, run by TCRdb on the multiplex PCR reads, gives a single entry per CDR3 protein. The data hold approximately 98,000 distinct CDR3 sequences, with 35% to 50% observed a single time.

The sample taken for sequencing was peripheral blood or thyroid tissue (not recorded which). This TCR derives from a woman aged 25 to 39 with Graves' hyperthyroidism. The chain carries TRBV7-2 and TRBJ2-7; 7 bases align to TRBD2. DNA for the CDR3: TGTGCCAGCCGCAACGGAGCGGGACTCTCCTACGAGCAGTACTTC. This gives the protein CASRNGAGLSYEQYF.